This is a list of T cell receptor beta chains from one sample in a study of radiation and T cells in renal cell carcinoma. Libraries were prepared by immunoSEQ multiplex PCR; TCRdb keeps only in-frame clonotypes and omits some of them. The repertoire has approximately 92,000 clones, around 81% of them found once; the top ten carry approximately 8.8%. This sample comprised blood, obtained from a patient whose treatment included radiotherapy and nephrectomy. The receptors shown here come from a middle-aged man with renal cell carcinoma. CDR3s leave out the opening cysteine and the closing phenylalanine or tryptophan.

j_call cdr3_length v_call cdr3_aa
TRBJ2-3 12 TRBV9 ASSVRERTDTQY
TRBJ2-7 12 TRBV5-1 ASSLRQGSYEQY
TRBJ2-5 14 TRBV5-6 ASTSSGSMELETQY
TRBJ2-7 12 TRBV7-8 ASSPERAGYEQY
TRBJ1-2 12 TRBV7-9 ASSGGDSRYGYT
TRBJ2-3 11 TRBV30 AWNRGPSDTQY
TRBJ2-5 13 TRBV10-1 ASINPTGFEETQY
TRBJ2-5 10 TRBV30 AWSAPGHGQY
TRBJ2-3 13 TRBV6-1 ASSPLRRSTDTQY
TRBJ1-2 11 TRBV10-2 ASNPGIYYGYT
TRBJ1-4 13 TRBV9 ASSVAGQTNEKLF
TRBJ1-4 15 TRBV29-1 SVGLGLQKCTNEKLF